The T cell receptor beta chain described here comes from a study of blood T cell repertoires in COVID-19. The CDR3 extends over 13 amino acids. Germline lookup yields CDR1 SGHTA and CDR2 FQGNSA. Deletions cut 1 base from V and 9 bases from J, with 10 bases between. Generated by immunoSEQ multiplex PCR, the TCRdb table keeps only in-frame clones and is missing some. The table shows some 250,000 clones, with approximately 83% occurring only once. The chain carries TRBV7-2 and TRBJ2-1; D possibly corresponds to TRBD2 (6 bases). Sequencing input: PBMCs or T cells enriched from blood (not recorded which). This TCR was recovered from a woman in her thirties or forties with acute COVID-19. CDR3 in amino acids: CASSLGASAEQFF. The CDR3 nucleotides read TGTGCCAGCAGCTTAGGGGCTAGCGCTGAGCAGTTCTTC.